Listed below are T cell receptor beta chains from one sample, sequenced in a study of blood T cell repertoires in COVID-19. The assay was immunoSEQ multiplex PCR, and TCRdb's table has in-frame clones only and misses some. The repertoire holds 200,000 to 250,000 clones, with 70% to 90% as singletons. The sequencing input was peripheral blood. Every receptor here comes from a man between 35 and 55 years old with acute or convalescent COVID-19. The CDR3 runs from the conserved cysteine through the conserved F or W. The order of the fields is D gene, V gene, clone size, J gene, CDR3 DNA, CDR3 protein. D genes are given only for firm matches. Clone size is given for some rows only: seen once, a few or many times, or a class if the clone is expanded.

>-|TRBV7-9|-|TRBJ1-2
TGTGCCAGCAGCCCCGTCACCCGACAGGCCCCAGGTGGCTACACCTTC
CASSPVTRQAPGGYTF
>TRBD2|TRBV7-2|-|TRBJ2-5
TGTGCCAGCAGCCCAGGACTAGCAGTACAGACCCAGTACTTC
CASSPGLAVQTQYF
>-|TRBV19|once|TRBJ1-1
TGTGCCAGTAACAGGTCCCCGAACACTGAAGCTTTCTTT
CASNRSPNTEAFF
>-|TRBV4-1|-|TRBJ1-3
TGCGCCAGCAGCCCCAGCGGCGGGCCGACTCTCTCTGGAAACACCATATATTTT
CASSPSGGPTLSGNTIYF
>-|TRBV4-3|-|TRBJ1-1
TGCGCCAGCAGCCAACGTTCAGGGGAAACGGTAGGGGAATTGGGTGAAGCTTTCTTT
CASSQRSGETVGELGEAFF
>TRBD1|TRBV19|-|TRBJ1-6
TGTGCCAGTAGCGAAGGACAGGGAGGGTCCTATAATTCACCCCTCCACTTT
CASSEGQGGSYNSPLHF
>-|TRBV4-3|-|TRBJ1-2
TGCGCCAGCAGCCCGTCCAGGGGCGCCTACTATGGCTACACCTTC
CASSPSRGAYYGYTF
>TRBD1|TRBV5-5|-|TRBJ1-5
TGTGCCAGCAGCTTGACAGGGGGACAGCCCCAGCATTTT
CASSLTGGQPQHF
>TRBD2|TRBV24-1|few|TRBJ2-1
TGTGCCACCAGTGATTCTCGGACTAGCGGGATAGGGGGCAATGAGCAGTTCTTC
CATSDSRTSGIGGNEQFF
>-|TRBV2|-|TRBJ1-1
TGTGCCAGCAGTGACAGGGGTAACACTGAAGCTTTCTTT
CASSDRGNTEAFF
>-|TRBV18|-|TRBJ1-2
TGTGCCAGCTCACCACCGAGCGTACCTGAGGGTTTCGGCTACACCTTC
CASSPPSVPEGFGYTF
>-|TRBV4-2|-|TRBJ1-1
TGTGCCAGCAGCCTATGGCGGGGGAACACTGAAGCTTTCTTT
CASSLWRGNTEAFF
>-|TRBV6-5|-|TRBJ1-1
TGTGCCAGCAGTCCCCTTGTATACACTGAAGCTTTCTTT
CASSPLVYTEAFF
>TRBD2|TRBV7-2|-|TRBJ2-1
TGTGCCAGCAGCTTACCTAGCGGGGGGAAGTTTAATGAGCAGTTCTTC
CASSLPSGGKFNEQFF
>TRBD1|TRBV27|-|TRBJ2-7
TGTGCCAGCAGTGCACAGGGGGCTCAATTTTACGAGCAGTACTTC
CASSAQGAQFYEQYF
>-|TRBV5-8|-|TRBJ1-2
TGTGCCAGCAGTCAATATGGCTACACCTTC
CASSQYGYTF
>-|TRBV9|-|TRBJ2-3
TGTGCCAGCAGCGTAGGTGGTAGCGGCCCCACAGATACGCAGTATTTT
CASSVGGSGPTDTQYF
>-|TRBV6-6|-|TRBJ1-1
TGTGCCAGCAGCTCCCCGGGGGGATCGGCTGAAGCTTTCTTT
CASSSPGGSAEAFF
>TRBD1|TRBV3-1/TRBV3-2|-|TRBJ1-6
TGTGCCAGCAGCCAAGATAGTCGGACAGGAAGGAATTCACCCCTCCACTTT
CASSQDSRTGRNSPLHF
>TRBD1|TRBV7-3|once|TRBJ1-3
TGTGCCAGCAGCCGCAACAGGGGACCTGGAAACACCATATATTTT
CASSRNRGPGNTIYF
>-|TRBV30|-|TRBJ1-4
TGTGCCTGGAGCGTTCGTACGACAGGACTGTTTTTT
CAWSVRTTGLFF
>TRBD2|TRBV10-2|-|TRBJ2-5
TGCGCCAGCACCACCTACGCAGCGGGGGAGACCCAGTACTTC
CASTTYAAGETQYF
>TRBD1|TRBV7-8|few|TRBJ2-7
TGTGCCAGCAGCCATGGGGGACAGGGGACCGAGCAGTACTTC
CASSHGGQGTEQYF
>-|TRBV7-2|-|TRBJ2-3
TGTGCCAGCAGCCTCCTCGGGAGAACAGATACGCAGTATTTT
CASSLLGRTDTQYF
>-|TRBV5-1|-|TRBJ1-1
TGCGCCAGCCGAGAAAAGACCGACGGAGACACTGAAGCTTTCTTT
CASREKTDGDTEAFF
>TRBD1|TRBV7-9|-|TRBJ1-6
TGTGCCAGCAGGGACAGGGGGAACAATAATTCACCCCTCCACTTT
CASRDRGNNNSPLHF
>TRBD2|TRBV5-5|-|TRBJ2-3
TGTGCCAGCAGCCCCGATTGGGACTATTTAAACGGGACAGATACGCAGTATTTT
CASSPDWDYLNGTDTQYF
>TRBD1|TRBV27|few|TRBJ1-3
TGTGCCAGCAGTCTGGGACAGGGAAACACCATATATTTT
CASSLGQGNTIYF
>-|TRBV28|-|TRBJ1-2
TGTGCCAGCAGTGGGCTACAGGGACGTGGCTACACCTTC
CASSGLQGRGYTF
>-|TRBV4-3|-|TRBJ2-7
TGCGCCAGCAGCTCGGGGGTGAACTCCTACGAGCAGTACTTC
CASSSGVNSYEQYF
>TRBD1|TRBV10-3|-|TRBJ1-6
TGTGCCATCAGTGAGTCAGGACAGGGTCCTAATTCACCCCTCCACTTT
CAISESGQGPNSPLHF